These 13 T cell receptor beta chains came from one sample sequenced in a study of blood T cells in healthy people across ages. The second PCR ran roughly 6 to 11 cycles with a sample-barcoded 5' primer and J-beta primers. Each CDR3 protein is one row after TCRdb ran MiXCR on the 5' RACE reads. The data contain some 860,000 distinct CDR3 sequences, 56% of them singletons. Sequenced input: blood. The receptors here all came from a man in his forties in good health.

J is TRBJ2-1 and V is TRBV24-1; 9 bases fit TRBD2. CDR3 size: 15 residues. Per the germline V gene, CDR1 is KGHDR and CDR2 is SFDVKD. The junction had 6 bases not matched to a gene; V was cut back by 3 bases and J by 7 bases. CDR3 sequence reads: CATSDRASGTNEQFF. The CDR3 DNA is TGTGCCACCAGTGATCGAGCTAGCGGGACTAATGAGCAGTTCTTC.

The chain links TRBV6-5 to TRBJ2-5; 7 bases line up with TRBD2. Per germline, CDR1 MNHEY and CDR2 SVGAGI. This CDR3 is 15 amino acids long. V shed 6 bases, J shed 1 base, and the junction held 8 bases outside the gene matches. CDR3 sequence (DNA): TGTGCCAGCAGCTTGGGGGGGGGAATCCAAGAGACCCAGTACTTC. This codes for CASSLGGGIQETQYF.

The genes are TRBV6-5 and TRBJ1-4; D gene ambiguous. This CDR3 comprises 18 residues. Germline V gene lookup returns CDR1 MNHEY and CDR2 SVGAGI. Trimming pared 2 bases from V and 4 bases from J, leaving 20 bases between. The DNA of the CDR3 is TGTGCCAGCAGTTACAGGTTTCCACAATCAGTAAATAATGAAAAACTGTTTTTT. This codes for CASSYRFPQSVNNEKLFF.

The rearrangement joins TRBV15 to TRBJ1-2, with D uncertain. V was cut by 0 bases and J by 8 bases, with 10 bases left in between. This CDR3 spans 13 amino acids. Germline loops: CDR1 LNHNV, CDR2 YYDKDF (reference sequence). CDR3 sequence: CATSRDLQAGYTF. CDR3 DNA sequence: TGTGCCACCAGCAGAGATTTGCAGGCGGGCTACACCTTC.

The rearrangement links TRBV3-1 to TRBJ2-6; D gene ambiguous. Trimming shortened V by 6 bases and J by 2 bases, and 20 bases separated the two germline ends. The CDR3 sequence is 18 residues long. The germline gives CDR1 LGHDT, CDR2 YNNKEL (reference sequence). CDR3 DNA sequence: TGTGCCAGCAGAGGCCGTGACGGTCCTTTGGCTGGGGCCAACGTCCTGACTTTC. Protein sequence: CASRGRDGPLAGANVLTF.

The chain recombines TRBV2 with TRBJ2-1; TRBD1 is a possible D gene (5 bases). V lost 4 bases and J 9 bases, leaving 10 bases between the germline ends. The CDR3 is made up of 12 amino acids. Per germline, CDR1 SNHLY and CDR2 FYNNEI. As DNA, the CDR3 is TGTGCCAGCAGTGTATGGGGCAGTGAGCAGTTCTTC. Amino acid sequence: CASSVWGSEQFF.

V usage is TRBV25-1 and J usage is TRBJ1-2, with 8 bases identical to TRBD1. CDR1 and CDR2 (germline): MGHDK, SYGVNS. J was trimmed by 6 bases and V by 3 bases; bases with no gene match: 9. CDR3 length equals 15 residues. CDR3 in amino acids: CASSDIATGDHGYTF. The CDR3 nucleotides are TGTGCCAGCAGTGATATTGCGACAGGGGATCATGGCTACACCTTC.

The chain recombines TRBV2 with TRBJ1-4; 8 bases fit TRBD1. There are 15 residues in the CDR3. The V gene end was trimmed by 4 bases and the J gene end by 4 bases; junction bases not matched to a gene: 5. Germline V lookup: CDR1 SNHLY, CDR2 FYNNEI. Written as DNA, the CDR3 is TGTGCCAGCAGTGTGACAGGGGTCGGTAATGAAAAACTGTTTTTT. It specifies CASSVTGVGNEKLFF.

The gene calls are TRBV25-1 and TRBJ2-5, with 13 positions matching TRBD2. The end of the DNA aligns better with TRBJ2-7, so the J call may be wrong. CDR3 length: 15 amino acids. Germline assignment: CDR1 MGHDK and CDR2 SYGVNS. CDR3 DNA sequence: TGTGCCACCTTCTCACCGGGACTAGCGGGAACCGAGCAGTACTTC. Protein product: CATFSPGLAGTEQYF.

V is TRBV4-2 and J is TRBJ1-1; D unresolved. The germline V and J ends were trimmed by 5 bases and 1 base, with 11 bases remaining between them. The CDR3 has 14 amino acids. Germline V gives CDR1 LGHNA, CDR2 YNFKEQ. The CDR3: CASSTARENTEAFF. The CDR3 DNA reads as TGTGCCAGCAGCACCGCACGGGAGAACACTGAAGCTTTCTTT.

The rearrangement joins TRBV20-1 to TRBJ2-7, with 13 bases matching TRBD2. J gave up 5 bases and V 1 base, and 5 bases lay outside the gene matches. Germline V CDR1 and CDR2: DFQATT, SNEGSKA (reference sequence). The CDR3 length is 15 residues. CDR3 nucleotide sequence: TGCAGTGCTAGAGGGACTAGCGGGAGAAGTCACGAGCAGTACTTC. Its protein is CSARGTSGRSHEQYF.

The genes are TRBV12-3 or TRBV12-4 and TRBJ1-6, with D perhaps matching TRBD1 (6 bases). Deletions cut 6 bases from V and 6 bases from J, with 12 bases between. The CDR3 loop spans 14 amino acids. The CDR3 DNA is TGTGCCAGCAGACAACAGGGAAGTAATTCACCCCTCCACTTT. Translating it yields CASRQQGSNSPLHF.

The chain combines TRBV28 with TRBJ1-2; D gene unclear. This CDR3 has 9 residues. Germline CDR1 reads MDHEN; CDR2 reads SYDVKM. The V end lost 5 bases, the J end lost 10 bases, and 5 bases lay between the germline ends. The CDR3 region is CASSRPYTF. The CDR3 coding sequence is TGTGCCAGCAGTAGGCCCTACACCTTC.